This T cell receptor (beta chain) was observed in a study of cytomegalovirus exposure and HLA in healthy donors. The donors comprised healthy bone marrow donors. Study-wide results and caveats: HLA alleles were associated with some 17,000 TCR beta sequences in a later analysis at 0.05 false discovery rate.

Trimming removed 3 bases at V and 4 bases at J, with 9 bases between. This CDR3 region has 13 residues. Per the germline V gene, CDR1 is LNHDA and CDR2 is SQIVND (reference sequence). In the PCR, 60 Vbeta and 13 Jbeta primers were used. Clones were sequenced by immunoSEQ multiplex PCR, and TCRdb holds only the in-frame ones, with some missing. The data show about 210,000 clones, approximately 86% seen once. Details on this clone: What it binds is unknown. The same CDR3 also results from other DNA sequences found in this sample.

The chain joins TRBV19 to TRBJ1-1, with D perhaps matching TRBD1 (5 bases). Sequenced input: PBMCs. The clonotype originates from a woman younger than 45 in good health and CMV-seronegative. CDR3 nucleotide sequence: TGTGCCAGTAGTATCGGGAGGGGCACTGAAGCTTTCTTT. Protein: CASSIGRGTEAFF.